These T cell receptor beta chains were read from a single sample in a study of glioma-infiltrating T cells after dendritic cell vaccination. This table comes from immunoSEQ multiplex PCR, and its TCRdb copy is limited to in-frame clones, with some not included. The sample contains 99,000 or so clones, 65% to 85% of which appear only once. The sample in question was blood, obtained after dendritic cell vaccination. The receptors were gathered from a human donor with glioblastoma. Each CDR3 is given with its conserved first and last residue. A D gene is named only where the DNA matches it firmly. Expanded clones are given a class, and other clones once, few, many or no size at all.

j_call cdr3_length clone_size d_call v_call cdr3_nt cdr3_aa
TRBJ2-3 15 once TRBD1 TRBV29-1 TGCAGCGCCGTCCGCGGGGGACAGGGTACAGATACGCAGTATTTT CSAVRGGQGTDTQYF
TRBJ2-3 14 NA TRBD2 TRBV5-1 TGCGCCAGCAGCCTTAGCGGGTACACAGATACGCAGTATTTT CASSLSGYTDTQYF
TRBJ2-7 15 NA TRBD2 TRBV7-8 TGTGCCAGCAGCCGAACTAGCGGGGCTTTCTACGAGCAGTACTTC CASSRTSGAFYEQYF
TRBJ2-1 16 NA NA TRBV10-2 TGCGCCAGCAGTGAGTATATCGGCGGGAAGATCGATGAGCAGTTCTTC CASSEYIGGKIDEQFF
TRBJ2-7 14 NA TRBD1 TRBV19 TGTGCCAGTAGGACGGGGGACAGGCCCTACGAGCAGTACTTC CASRTGDRPYEQYF
TRBJ1-1 14 NA NA TRBV28 TGTGCCAGCAGTTTCCGACAGCAGGGGACTGAAGCTTTCTTT CASSFRQQGTEAFF
TRBJ2-1 15 once TRBD2 TRBV6-1 TGTGCCAGCAGTGAAAGCGGGGGCGATGTCCATGAGCAGTTCTTC CASSESGGDVHEQFF
TRBJ1-6 18 NA TRBD1 TRBV5-5 TGTGCCAGCAGCTTGAGACGGACAGGCGGTTTTGGGAATTCACCCCTCCACTTT CASSLRRTGGFGNSPLHF
TRBJ2-2 15 NA NA TRBV11-1 TGTGCCAGCAGCTTGGAGGGGGCGGGGACCGGGGAGCTGTTTTTT CASSLEGAGTGELFF
TRBJ1-4 16 NA TRBD1 TRBV9 TGTGCCAGCAGCCCCGGGCTGGGACAGGGGTGGGAAAAACTGTTTTTT CASSPGLGQGWEKLFF
TRBJ1-1 14 NA NA TRBV28 TGTGCCAGCAGCCGCGCGCCAATGAACACTGAAGCTTTCTTT CASSRAPMNTEAFF
TRBJ1-2 13 NA NA TRBV5-5 TGTGCCAGCAGCTTGAGGAGGGCGTATGGCTACACCTTC CASSLRRAYGYTF
TRBJ2-7 18 NA TRBD1 TRBV10-2 TGCGCCAGCAGTGAATATTGGGGACAGGGTGCGAATTTCTACGAGCAGTACTTC CASSEYWGQGANFYEQYF
TRBJ2-4 13 few NA TRBV4-2 TGTGCCAGCAGCCAAGACGAGGGCGTCGTTCAGTACTTC CASSQDEGVVQYF
TRBJ1-3 13 once NA TRBV11-2 TGTGCCAGCAGCCTAGGGCCAGGTGACACCATATATTTT CASSLGPGDTIYF
TRBJ2-7 16 NA NA TRBV28 TGTGCCAGCAGTTTATCCCGGGCGTTACAGGGATACGAGCAGTACTTC CASSLSRALQGYEQYF
TRBJ1-5 14 NA TRBD1 TRBV19 TGTGCCAGTAGTATACAGACAGGGGTGCAGCCCCAGCATTTT CASSIQTGVQPQHF
TRBJ1-2 14 NA NA TRBV18 TGTGCCAGCTCTGCAATGGACAGTCTCTATGGCTACACCTTC CASSAMDSLYGYTF
TRBJ2-1 20 once TRBD2 TRBV28 TGTGCCAGCAGTTCGGCGGGACTAGCGGGAGCCCACCTTTCATTCGTTGAGCAGTTCTTC CASSSAGLAGAHLSFVEQFF
TRBJ1-2 13 NA TRBD1 TRBV19 TGTGCCAGTAACCCACTGACAGGGCGAGGCTACACCTTC CASNPLTGRGYTF
TRBJ1-5 17 NA NA TRBV10-2 TGCGCCAGCAGTGAGTTATGGGGAGAATGGAGCAATCAGCCCCAGCATTTT CASSELWGEWSNQPQHF
TRBJ2-2 15 once NA TRBV5-1 TGCGCCAGCAGCTTGGACAGGGCGAACACCGGGGAGCTGTTTTTT CASSLDRANTGELFF
TRBJ1-2 13 NA TRBD1 TRBV18 TGTGCCAGCTCAACGGGACAGGACTATGGCTACACCTTC CASSTGQDYGYTF
TRBJ1-2 15 NA NA TRBV5-4 TGTGCCAGCAGCACCCCTTCGGGGGGCGACTATGGCTACACCTTC CASSTPSGGDYGYTF
TRBJ2-5 15 NA TRBD1 TRBV30 TGTGCCTGGAGAACGGGGACAGAGTACCAAGAGACCCAGTACTTC CAWRTGTEYQETQYF
TRBJ2-7 13 few NA TRBV2 TGTGCCAGCAGTAAGGGGTCTGGACAAGAGCAGTACTTC CASSKGSGQEQYF